These 22 T cell receptor beta chains came from one sample sequenced in a study of T cells in Graves' hyperthyroidism and ophthalmopathy. Amplified TCR beta CDR3 regions derived from RNA transcripts. A first-round RT-PCR of the TCR CDR3 used the HTBI primer set. Via MiXCR, TCRdb re-called the multiplex PCR reads, giving one row per CDR3 protein. Of 40,000 or so distinct CDR3 sequences in the sample, approximately 50% are singletons; the top ten hold approximately 6.2%. Sequenced input: blood. The receptors shown here come from a woman in her forties or fifties with Graves' hyperthyroidism that later progressed to Graves' ophthalmopathy.

At least ten counts were recorded for this clonotype. The chain recombines TRBV12-3 or TRBV12-4 with TRBJ2-5, with 10 positions matching TRBD2. The CDR3 covers 15 residues. V dropped 5 bases and J dropped 4; count of bases not matched to a gene: 7. The CDR3 nucleotides read TGTGCCAGCAGTCCCGGGACTAGCGTGGTAGAGACCCAGTACTTC. Protein sequence: CASSPGTSVVETQYF.

This clonotype was found many times. The gene calls are TRBV27 and TRBJ2-7, with D perhaps matching TRBD1 (6 bases). Trimming pared 5 bases from V and 3 bases from J, leaving 20 bases between. This CDR3 comprises 16 residues. CDR1 and CDR2 from the germline V gene are MNHEY and SMNVEV (reference sequence). This chain's CDR3 is CASSPGDGLRVYEQYF. Here the CDR3 DNA reads TGTGCCAGCAGTCCAGGGGACGGGCTACGGGTCTACGAGCAGTACTTC.

Sample share makes this clonotype medium-sized. The J gene is TRBJ1-2, the V gene TRBV20-1; D is undetermined. This CDR3 spans 12 amino acids. Germline lookup yields CDR1 DFQATT and CDR2 SNEGSKA (reference sequence). V dropped 3 bases and J dropped 8 bases, with 13 bases sitting between them. The CDR3 protein is CSASRTGMGYTF. CDR3 DNA sequence: TGCAGTGCTAGCAGGACCGGGATGGGCTACACCTTC.

The table lists this clonotype with a few counts. This chain connects TRBV18 to TRBJ2-5; D gene uncertain. The germline V gene encodes CDR1 KGHSH and CDR2 LQKENI. The V end lost 2 bases, the J end lost 2 bases, and 9 bases lay between the germline ends. CDR3 length: 14 residues. CDR3 residues: CASSPESSQETQYF. The CDR3 bases are TGTGCCAGCTCACCAGAGTCCTCACAAGAGACCCAGTACTTC.

V gene TRBV12-3 or TRBV12-4 combines with J gene TRBJ2-1, with D possibly matching TRBD1 (6 bases). With 3 bases removed from V and 7 bases from J, the gap between germline ends came to 7 bases. The CDR3 contains 12 residues. CDR3 sequence: CASSFQGNEQFF. CDR3 nucleotides: TGTGCCAGCAGTTTTCAGGGGAATGAGCAGTTCTTC.

V usage is TRBV25-1 and J usage is TRBJ2-1; 11 bases line up with TRBD2. V lost 6 bases and J lost 3; bases outside the gene matches: 7. The CDR3 spans 16 residues. Germline CDR1 and CDR2: MGHDK and SYGVNS. The CDR3 spells CASSFLAGGNYNEQFF. DNA for the CDR3: TGTGCCAGCAGCTTCTTAGCGGGAGGGAACTACAATGAGCAGTTCTTC.

The chain's CDR3 is CASSQEIGGWNIQYF. Here the CDR3 DNA reads TGTGCCAGCAGCCAAGAAATAGGAGGGTGGAACATTCAGTACTTC. The chain links TRBV3-1 to TRBJ2-4; TRBD2 is a possible D gene (6 bases). This CDR3 is built from 15 residues. Trimming shortened V by 0 bases and J by 7 bases, and 13 bases separated the two germline ends. Germline CDR1 LGHDT, CDR2 YNNKEL (reference sequence).

This clonotype has ten or more counts. A much more abundant neighbour one base away suggests this may be a read error. This chain joins TRBV11-2 and TRBJ2-1, with D possibly TRBD2 on 7 matching bases. The CDR3 contains 13 residues. The germline V gene has CDR1 SGHAT and CDR2 FQNNGV. The CDR3 is CASSFGGGNVQFF. For the CDR3, the DNA is TGTGCCAGCAGCTTTGGCGGGGGCAATGTGCAGTTCTTC.

The V and J genes are TRBV3-1 and TRBJ2-1; D might be TRBD1 (6 bases). Germline CDR1 is LGHDT and CDR2 is YNNKEL (reference sequence). V lost 1 base to trimming and J lost 8 bases, with 18 bases between them. This CDR3 comprises 16 residues. This CDR3 reads CASSQGDGGLQYEQFF. The CDR3 nucleotides read TGTGCCAGCAGCCAAGGCGATGGGGGCTTACAGTATGAGCAGTTCTTC.

Remarks on this clonotype: The junction shows a germline mismatch at one end, possibly a read error. The J gene is TRBJ1-2, the V gene TRBV11-3; D unclear. CDR1 and CDR2 (germline): SGHNT, YENEEA. The CDR3 runs to 15 residues. CDR3 nucleotide sequence: TGTGCCTGCAGCTTACGCAGGACGGAGAACTATGGCTACACCTTC. Amino acids: CACSLRRTENYGYTF.

This clonotype has at least ten counts. The chain combines TRBV12-3 or TRBV12-4 with TRBJ2-1; D not certain. This CDR3 comprises 12 residues. Deletions cut 3 bases from V and 9 bases from J, with 9 bases between. The CDR3 spells CASSLWGIEQFF. Written as DNA, the CDR3 is TGTGCCAGCAGTTTGTGGGGAATTGAGCAGTTCTTC.

V gene TRBV5-4 combines with J gene TRBJ2-2; 7 bases align to TRBD2. This CDR3 is built from 16 residues. Trimming removed 4 bases from V and 3 bases from J; junction bases left unmatched: 9. CDR1 and CDR2 from the germline V gene are SGHNT and YYREEE (reference sequence). CDR3 sequence: CASSHRGGGYTGELFF. The CDR3 nucleotides are TGTGCCAGCAGCCACCGTGGCGGGGGATACACCGGGGAGCTGTTTTTT.

This clonotype was found many times. The chain combines TRBV7-6 with TRBJ2-7; D might be TRBD1 (5 bases). V was clipped by 5 bases and J by 3 bases, with 17 bases between them. The germline gives CDR1 SGHVS, CDR2 FNYEAQ. CDR3 length: 15 amino acids. Written as DNA, the CDR3 is TGTGCCAGCAGCGGGGCTAAAGCACCCTTCTACGAGCAGTACTTC. Translated, it gives CASSGAKAPFYEQYF.

The CDR3 sequence: CASSQDSGSTGETQYF. Here the CDR3 DNA reads TGCGCCAGCAGCCAAGATAGCGGGAGTACCGGGGAGACCCAGTACTTC. The chain links TRBV4-1 to TRBJ2-5; 9 nucleotides align to TRBD2. Germline loops: CDR1 MGHRA, CDR2 YSYEKL. The CDR3 is made up of 16 amino acids. The junction had 7 bases not matched to a gene; V was cut back by 0 bases and J by 5 bases.

This clonotype was counted ten times or more. The chain links TRBV11-2 to TRBJ2-1; 9 nucleotides agree with TRBD1. CDR1 is SGHAT and CDR2 is FQNNGV in the germline V gene. V lost 2 bases, J lost 9 bases, and 17 bases stayed unmatched. The CDR3 has 18 amino acids. DNA of the CDR3: TGTGCCAGCAGCTTATCCTGGGGGGGGACAGGGAAGAAGGTTGAGCAGTTCTTC. Its translation: CASSLSWGGTGKKVEQFF. Drawing the rest from reference TRBV11-2 and TRBJ2-1, the complete variable domain is EAGVAQSPRYKIIEKRQSVAFWCNPISGHATLYWYQQILGQGPKLLIQFQNNGVVDDSQLPKDRFSAERLKGVDSTLKIQPAKLEDSAVYLCASSLSWGGTGKKVEQFFGPGTRLTVL.

This clonotype was recorded a few times. A read error is possible here, since a much larger clone lies one base away. The chain uses TRBV28 and TRBJ1-5; the D gene is possibly TRBD1 (5 bases). Germline values: CDR1 MDHEN, CDR2 SYDVKM. The CDR3 is made up of 14 amino acids. Trimming removed 7 bases at V and 2 bases at J, with 12 bases between. CDR3 protein: CASNGGGGNQPQHF. CDR3 DNA: TGTGCCAGCAATGGTGGGGGGGGCAATCAGCCCCAGCATTTT.

The gene calls are TRBV20-1 and TRBJ1-2; D unresolved. This CDR3 contains 15 residues. Looked up from germline, CDR1 is DFQATT and CDR2 is SNEGSKA (reference sequence). The V and J ends lost 6 bases and 0 bases respectively, with 17 bases between them. The CDR3 region is CSAAGGSLSNYGYTF. CDR3 DNA: TGCAGTGCGGCGGGAGGGTCTCTATCTAACTATGGCTACACCTTC.

This clonotype has only one observation. J is TRBJ1-4 and V is TRBV11-2; possible D gene TRBD1, 5 bases. Per germline, CDR1 SGHAT and CDR2 FQNNGV. V was cut by 6 bases and J by 5 bases, with 16 bases left in between. CDR3 length equals 15 residues. The CDR3 DNA sequence: TGTGCCAGCAGACAAGGGGCAGCCACGAATGAAAAACTGTTTTTT. It specifies CASRQGAATNEKLFF.

This clonotype came up a few times. The chain recombines TRBV7-2 with TRBJ2-7; D uncertain. The CDR3 loop spans 13 amino acids. V was clipped by 5 bases and J by 0 bases, with 8 bases between them. Germline loops: CDR1 SGHTA, CDR2 FQGNSA. The CDR3: CASSHVTSYEQYF. CDR3 DNA: TGTGCCAGCAGCCACGTCACCTCCTACGAGCAGTACTTC.

About this clonotype: An end of the junction differs from the germline gene, which may be a read error. The chain joins TRBV5-1 to TRBJ2-3, with 14 bases that match TRBD2. Germline values: CDR1 SGHRS, CDR2 YFSETQ. The CDR3 has 16 amino acids. The CDR3: CASGLGLAGASNTQYF. DNA of the CDR3: TGCGCCAGCGGCTTGGGACTAGCGGGAGCATCAAATACGCAGTATTTT.

This clonotype showed up many times. The chain couples TRBV14 to TRBJ1-1; a possible D gene is TRBD1 (5 bases). The germline CDR1 and CDR2 sequences are SGHDN and FVKESK. The V end lost 5 bases, the J end lost 5 bases, and 15 bases lay between the germline ends. This CDR3 is built from 14 residues. CDR3 bases: TGTGCCAGCAGCTTAGGGTCTTGGGGGACTGAAGCTTTCTTT. Protein: CASSLGSWGTEAFF.

The table lists this clonotype with many counts. The chain recombines TRBV7-9 with TRBJ1-2; 9 bases line up with TRBD1. V lost 5 bases to trimming and J lost 6 bases; unmatched junction nucleotides: 4. The CDR3 runs to 13 residues. In germline, CDR1 is SEHNR, CDR2 FQNEAQ (reference sequence). The chain's CDR3 is CASSLGQGDGYTF. The CDR3 DNA sequence: TGTGCCAGCAGCCTGGGACAGGGAGATGGCTACACCTTC.